The 26 T cell receptor beta chains below were found in one sample sequenced in a study of CD8+CD57+ T cells in acquired aplastic anemia. Using genomic DNA as the template, TCR beta VDJ and CDR3 profiling was carried out. Each CDR3 protein is one row after TCRdb ran MiXCR on the reads. The table has under 150,000 distinct CDR3 sequences, roughly 40% seen once. The patients chosen for sequencing had shown expansion of CD8+CD57+ cells (detected by flow cytometry). Sequences were obtained from sorted CD4+, CD8+, or CD8+CD57+ T cells (not recorded which) from PBMCs. The receptors shown here come from a human donor with aplastic anemia.

This clonotype was detected only a few times. This could be a read error, since a much larger clone is one nucleotide away. The conserved closing phenylalanine or tryptophan is absent in this CDR3, likely reflecting a read error. The rearrangement uses TRBV18 and TRBJ2-5; D is ambiguous. Germline V lookup: CDR1 KGHSH, CDR2 LQKENI. Trimming removed 3 bases at V and 5 bases at J, with 7 bases between. This CDR3 is built from 12 residues. The CDR3 here is CASSPTRETQYL. The CDR3 coding sequence is TGTGCCAGCTCACCGACAAGGGAGACCCAGTACCTC.

This chain links TRBV7-9 with TRBJ2-6; the D gene could be TRBD1 or TRBD2 (5 bases each). This CDR3 comprises 17 residues. CDR1 is SEHNR and CDR2 is FQNEAQ in the germline V gene (reference sequence). V was clipped by 5 bases and J by 4 bases, with 18 bases between them. The CDR3 region is CASSPSEARGGANVLTF. The CDR3 bases are TGTGCCAGCAGCCCCAGCGAGGCGAGGGGCGGGGCCAACGTCCTGACTTTC.

For this clonotype: One end of the junction does not line up with germline, which may come from a read error. The chain combines TRBV25-1 with TRBJ2-5, with D tentatively TRBD1 or TRBD2 (5 bases each). The CDR3 has 14 residues. CDR1 and CDR2 from the germline V gene are MGHDK and SYGVNS. CDR3 sequence reads: CASSAGTGEETQYF. The CDR3 DNA is TGCGCCAGCAGCGCCGGGACCGGAGAAGAGACCCAGTACTTC.

This clonotype came up a few times. The chain links TRBV11-2 to TRBJ2-7, with D tentatively TRBD2 (8 bases). Germline-derived CDR1 and CDR2 are SGHAT and FQNNGV. CDR3 size: 17 residues. V was trimmed by 5 bases and J by 3 bases, leaving 23 bases between them. The CDR3 reads CASSPGGYSGEIYEQYV. The CDR3 coding sequence is TGTGCCAGCAGCCCAGGGGGGTATAGCGGGGAAATCTACGAGCAGTACGTC.

As to this clonotype: A much larger clone sits a single nucleotide away, making a read error possible. The chain couples TRBV5-1 to TRBJ2-5; D call uncertain. The CDR3 has 14 amino acids. Looked up from germline, CDR1 is SGHRS and CDR2 is YFSETQ. The CDR3: CASSLYGHKETQCF. The CDR3, as DNA: TGCGCCAGCAGCTTGTACGGGCACAAGGAGACCCAGTGCTTC.

V gene TRBV4-2 combines with J gene TRBJ2-1; 8 bases are a match to TRBD2. Trimming removed 4 bases from V and 9 bases from J; junction bases left unmatched: 17. The germline V gene has CDR1 LGHNA and CDR2 YNFKEQ. CDR3 length equals 17 residues. The CDR3 nucleotides read TGTGCCAGCAGCCCCCGGGGGGGGGGGCTTACCGACAGTGAGCAGTTCTTC. This encodes CASSPRGGGLTDSEQFF.

The CDR3, as DNA: TGTGCCACCGGGGCACCCTACGAGCAGTACGTC. This codes for CATGAPYEQYV. The V call is TRBV24-1, the J call TRBJ2-7; tentative D call: TRBD1 (5 bases). CDR3 length equals 11 residues. Germline CDR1 KGHDR, CDR2 SFDVKD. Trimming left V 9 bases short and J 2 bases short, with 7 bases between.

The V call is TRBV12-3 or TRBV12-4, the J call TRBJ2-3; 10 bases line up with TRBD2. The V segment lost 6 bases and the J segment 7 bases; nucleotides outside the gene matches: 19. The CDR3 runs 18 residues. The CDR3 reads CASSPKHLTSGSQNTQYF. CDR3 nucleotides: TGTGCCAGCAGCCCTAAACACCTGACTAGCGGGTCTCAGAATACGCAGTATTTT.

This clonotype showed up many times. The chain is built from TRBV15 and TRBJ2-1; D possibly matches TRBD1 or TRBD2 (6 bases each). Germline V gives CDR1 LNHNV, CDR2 YYDKDF (reference sequence). The germline V and J ends were trimmed by 6 bases and 9 bases, with 15 bases remaining between them. The CDR3 length is 13 residues. CDR3 loop: CATSRGVLSEQFF. The CDR3 DNA reads TGTGCCACCAGTAGGGGGGTGTTAAGTGAGCAGTTCTTC.

This clonotype was detected ten times or more. The chain carries TRBV7-2 and TRBJ1-2, with a tentative D call TRBD1 (6 bases). In germline, CDR1 is SGHTA, CDR2 FQGNSA. The CDR3 runs to 13 residues. V lost 5 bases and J 12 bases, leaving 19 bases between the germline ends. CDR3 amino acids: CASSQTGRQQNTF. CDR3 DNA: TGTGCCAGCAGCCAGACAGGTCGGCAGCAGAACACCTTC.

This clonotype was seen once. The V call is TRBV7-3, the J call TRBJ1-4; D ambiguous. V was trimmed by 0 bases and J by 3 bases, leaving 8 bases between them. Looked up from germline, CDR1 is SGHTA and CDR2 is FQGTGA. This CDR3 comprises 15 residues. CDR3: CASSLTGRANEKLFF. Here the CDR3 DNA reads TGTGCCAGCAGCTTAACTGGTAGAGCTAATGAAAAACTGTTTTTT.

The genes are TRBV7-2 and TRBJ2-1, with D possibly TRBD1 on 5 matching bases. This CDR3 is built from 13 residues. CDR1 SGHTA and CDR2 FQGNSA come from the germline V gene. V was shortened by 2 bases and J by 4 bases, with 6 bases between the two germline ends. The DNA for the CDR3 is TGTGCCAGCAGCTTAACAGGTTACAATGAGCAGTTCTTC. It specifies CASSLTGYNEQFF. The variable domain in full, with the rest retrieved from reference TRBV7-2 and TRBJ2-1, is GAGVSQSPSNKVTEKGKDVELRCDPISGHTALYWYRQSLGQGLEFLIYFQGNSAPDKSGLPSDRFSAERTGGSVSTLTIQRTQQEDSAVYLCASSLTGYNEQFFGPGTRLTVL.

In regard to this clonotype: It may be a read error: a sequence one base away is much more abundant. J is TRBJ2-3 and V is TRBV7-2; 10 positions agree with TRBD2. This CDR3 has 16 amino acids. Losses at the gene ends were 5 bases for V and 2 bases for J; bases not matched to a gene: 7. Germline-derived CDR1 and CDR2 are SGHTA and FQGNSA. The CDR3: CASSRAGGPDTDTQYF. CDR3 in DNA: TGTGCCAGCAGCCGAGCGGGGGGGCCAGACACAGATACGCAGTATTTT. The variable domain in full, completed from reference TRBV7-2 and TRBJ2-3, reads GAGVSQSPSNKVTEKGKDVELRCDPISGHTALYWYRQSLGQGLEFLIYFQGNSAPDKSGLPSDRFSAERTGGSVSTLTIQRTQQEDSAVYLCASSRAGGPDTDTQYFGPGTRLTVL.

V usage is TRBV19 and J usage is TRBJ2-1; weak D call: TRBD1 (5 bases). Trimming removed 3 bases from V and 4 bases from J, with 16 bases in between. Germline V lookup: CDR1 LNHDA, CDR2 SQIVND (reference sequence). The CDR3 contains 16 residues. CDR3 nucleotide sequence: TGTGCCAGTAGTATTAGGGGCTCCCGAGAGTACAATGAGCAGTTCTTC. It encodes CASSIRGSREYNEQFF.

V gene TRBV19 combines with J gene TRBJ1-3; tentatively, D is TRBD1 (6 bases). Germline-derived CDR1 and CDR2 are LNHDA and SQIVND (reference sequence). Trimming cost V 4 bases and J 0 bases, with 10 bases left between them. The CDR3 loop spans 15 amino acids. CDR3 amino acids: CASSKQGLSGNTIYF. The CDR3 bases are TGTGCCAGTAGTAAACAGGGCCTCTCTGGAAACACCATATATTTT.

This clonotype was observed at least ten times. This rearrangement joins TRBV5-6 to TRBJ1-2; TRBD1 is a possible D gene (6 bases). Trimming removed 4 bases at V and 2 bases at J, with 12 bases between. The CDR3 runs to 14 residues. Germline V gene sequence: CDR1 SGHDT, CDR2 YYEEEE. CDR3 nucleotide sequence: TGTGCCAGCAGCCGATGGACAGTCAACTATGGCTACACCTTC. It translates to CASSRWTVNYGYTF.

The J gene is TRBJ1-6, the V gene TRBV6-1; 7 nucleotides agree with TRBD1. The germline CDR1 and CDR2 sequences are MNHNS and SASEGT. Germline trimming cut 3 bases from V and 12 bases from J; bases unmatched to any gene: 11. CDR3 length: 15 residues. The CDR3 DNA sequence: TGTGCCAGCAGTGATGCCCAACAGGGGAGTGGACCCCTCCACTTT. This gives the protein CASSDAQQGSGPLHF.

The chain is built from TRBV20-1 and TRBJ1-5, with 7 nucleotides matching TRBD1. The CDR3 is 15 residues long. V lost 2 bases to trimming and J lost 0 bases; unmatched junction nucleotides: 4. Germline V lookup: CDR1 DFQATT, CDR2 SNEGSKA (reference sequence). The CDR3 DNA reads TGCAGTGCTAGACCGACAGGGAGTAGCAATCAGCCCCAGCATTTT. It translates to CSARPTGSSNQPQHF.

This clonotype was observed a few times. A read error may account for a junction end that differs from germline. The CDR3 DNA follows: TGTGCCAGCAGTGAACTGGTCGGGGGGACCTTCTACAATGAGCAGTTCTTC. This gives the protein CASSELVGGTFYNEQFF. V gene TRBV24-1 combines with J gene TRBJ2-1; TRBD2 matches at 7 bases. The CDR3 has 17 amino acids. CDR1 is KGHDR, CDR2 SFDVKD, per germline.

In this sample, this clonotype turned up many times. The chain combines TRBV7-2 with TRBJ1-2; 7 nucleotides line up with TRBD1. The V and J ends lost 0 bases and 3 bases, in that order; junction bases with no gene match: 4. The germline CDR1 and CDR2 sequences are SGHTA and FQGNSA. The CDR3 is made up of 15 amino acids. The CDR3 DNA reads as TGTGCCAGCAGCTTAGCCTACAGGGGAGACTATGGCTACACCTTC. Residues: CASSLAYRGDYGYTF.

This clonotype has at least ten counts. The rearrangement joins TRBV19 to TRBJ2-3; TRBD1 might be the D (5 bases). This CDR3 spans 13 amino acids. In germline, CDR1 is LNHDA, CDR2 SQIVND (reference sequence). V lost 2 bases and J lost 4, with 7 bases in between. The CDR3 loop is CASSISTADTQYF. As DNA, the CDR3 is TGTGCCAGTAGTATATCGACAGCAGATACGCAGTATTTT.

The V call is TRBV19, the J call TRBJ1-6, with a weak D call TRBD1 (5 bases). Germline V CDR1 and CDR2: LNHDA, SQIVND (reference sequence). V was trimmed by 5 bases and J by 0 bases, leaving 17 bases between them. The CDR3 loop spans 18 amino acids. CDR3 sequence reads: CASSARDLGDSYNSPLHF. CDR3 nucleotides: TGTGCCAGTAGTGCTAGAGACTTGGGGGACTCCTATAATTCACCCCTCCACTTT.

This clonotype has a handful of counts. The chain links TRBV28 to TRBJ1-2; tentative D call: TRBD1 (6 bases). The length of the CDR3 is 14 residues. V was trimmed by 4 bases and J by 2 bases, leaving 11 bases between them. Looked up from germline, CDR1 is MDHEN and CDR2 is SYDVKM. The DNA for the CDR3 is TGTGCCAGCAGTTGGGGGGCAAAGAACTATGGCTACACCTTC. This sequence encodes CASSWGAKNYGYTF.

In the case of this clonotype: A much larger clone lies a single base off, so this may be a read error. V is TRBV7-8 and J is TRBJ1-4; 7 bases fit TRBD1. The germline V gene has CDR1 SGHVS and CDR2 FQNEAQ. V shed 1 base and J 12 bases; nucleotides not matched to a gene: 11. The CDR3 extends over 15 amino acids. The CDR3 bases are TGTGCCAGCAGCTTAGGGGGACAGTGGGGGGAAGAACTGTTTTTT. It translates to CASSLGGQWGEELFF.

At least ten counts were recorded for this clonotype. This chain uses TRBV3-1 with TRBJ2-7; TRBD1 or TRBD2 may be the D gene (6 bases each). Germline V CDR1 and CDR2: LGHDT, YNNKEL (reference sequence). The CDR3 loop spans 13 amino acids. V gave up 4 bases and J gave up 7 bases, with 14 bases separating them. Here the CDR3 DNA reads TGTGCCAGCAGCCTCATGGGGGGCGAGGAGCAGTACGTC. This encodes CASSLMGGEEQYV.

The CDR3 coding sequence is TGTGCCAGTAGTGTGGGACAGACGACAGAGACCCAGTACTTC. Its translation: CASSVGQTTETQYF. The rearrangement links TRBV19 to TRBJ2-5; 7 bases line up with TRBD1. The CDR3 is 14 amino acids. Germline CDR1 and CDR2: LNHDA and SQIVND (reference sequence). Trimming cost V 5 bases and J 4 bases; bases outside gene matches: 7.